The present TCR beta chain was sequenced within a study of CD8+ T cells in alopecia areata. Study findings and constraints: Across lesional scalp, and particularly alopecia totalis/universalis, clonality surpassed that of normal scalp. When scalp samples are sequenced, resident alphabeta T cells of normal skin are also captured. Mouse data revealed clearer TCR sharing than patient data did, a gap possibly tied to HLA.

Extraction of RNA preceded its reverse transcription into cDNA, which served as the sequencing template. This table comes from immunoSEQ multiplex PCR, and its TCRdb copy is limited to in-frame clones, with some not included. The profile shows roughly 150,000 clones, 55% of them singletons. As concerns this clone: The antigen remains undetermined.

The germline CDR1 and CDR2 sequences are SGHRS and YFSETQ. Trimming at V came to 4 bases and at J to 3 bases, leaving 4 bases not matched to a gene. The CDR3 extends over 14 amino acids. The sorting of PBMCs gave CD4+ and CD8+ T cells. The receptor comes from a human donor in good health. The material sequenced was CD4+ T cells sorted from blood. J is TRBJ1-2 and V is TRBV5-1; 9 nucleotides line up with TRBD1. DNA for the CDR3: TGCGCCAGCAGCCAAACAGGGGGCGACTATGGCTACACCTTC. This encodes CASSQTGGDYGYTF.